The next 3 T cell receptor beta chains were all read from a single sample in a study of OX40 agonist ivuxolimab in advanced cancers. Assay used: immunoSEQ multiplex PCR; TCRdb lists only in-frame clones, some missing. The table records 42,000 or so clones, 89% of them present only once. Source: CD4+ or CD8+ T cells sorted from blood, taken in a trial of the OX40 agonist ivuxolimab. Source of these receptors: an adult with an advanced solid tumor such as melanoma, head and neck, liver or kidney cancer.

The gene calls are TRBV6-6 and TRBJ2-1, with 9 bases lining up with TRBD2. The V gene end was trimmed by 6 bases and the J gene end by 3 bases; junction bases not matched to a gene: 9. CDR1 is MNHNY and CDR2 is SVGAGI in the germline V gene (reference sequence). This CDR3 is 16 amino acids long. The CDR3 nucleotides are TGTGCCAGCAGCCACAGCGGGGGGCCTTACTACAATGAGCAGTTCTTC. It encodes CASSHSGGPYYNEQFF.

This chain links TRBV27 with TRBJ2-3; 9 bases fit TRBD1. V shed 4 bases, J shed 6 bases, and the junction held 8 bases outside the gene matches. CDR3 length: 15 amino acids. Germline CDR1 and CDR2: MNHEY and SMNVEV (reference sequence). The CDR3 DNA is TGTGCCAGCAGTTCCCAAACAGGGGGCTGGGATACGCAGTATTTT. It codes for CASSSQTGGWDTQYF.

The chain has TRBV18 and TRBJ2-5; TRBD1 matches at 7 bases. J gave up 5 bases and V 2 bases, and 8 bases lay outside the gene matches. CDR3 size: 15 residues. Per the germline V gene, CDR1 is KGHSH and CDR2 is LQKENI. The DNA for the CDR3 is TGTGCCAGCTCACCATTCCGGACAGGCGCGGAGACCCAGTACTTC. This gives the protein CASSPFRTGAETQYF.